This T cell receptor (beta chain) originates from a study of human T cells and chemical hapten exposure. Study-wide results and caveats: TCRs exceeding a frequency of 1 in 1000 stayed unchanged under DPC sensitization.

TCRdb ran MiXCR on the RACE reads and lists one entry per CDR3 protein. The sample yields 150,000 to 200,000 distinct CDR3 sequences, about 14% seen once. Turning to this clonotype: As yet, its antigen is unknown.

Time point denoted: patch test 1, 2 weeks after DPC sensitization. Treatment given: therapeutic diphenylcyclopropenone sensitization with weekly scalp DPC. Donation of samples came from alopecia patients who were 18 to 70 years old and suitable for DPC. The authors' total RNA extraction used unfractionated whole blood. Germline loops: CDR1 ENHRY, CDR2 SYGVKD. The length of the CDR3 is 15 residues. Trimming left V 8 bases short and J 0 bases short, with 13 bases between. The clonotype originates from a woman aged 25 to 39 with alopecia areata. Some clones in this sample may be carry-over from other donors' samples. The material was whole blood, obtained in connection with sensitization to the hapten diphenylcyclopropenone (DPC). V is TRBV10-3 and J is TRBJ2-2; D uncertain. DNA of the CDR3: TGTGCCATCTCCGAAAATAGCCCGAACACCGGGGAGCTGTTTTTT. Translating gives CAISENSPNTGELFF.